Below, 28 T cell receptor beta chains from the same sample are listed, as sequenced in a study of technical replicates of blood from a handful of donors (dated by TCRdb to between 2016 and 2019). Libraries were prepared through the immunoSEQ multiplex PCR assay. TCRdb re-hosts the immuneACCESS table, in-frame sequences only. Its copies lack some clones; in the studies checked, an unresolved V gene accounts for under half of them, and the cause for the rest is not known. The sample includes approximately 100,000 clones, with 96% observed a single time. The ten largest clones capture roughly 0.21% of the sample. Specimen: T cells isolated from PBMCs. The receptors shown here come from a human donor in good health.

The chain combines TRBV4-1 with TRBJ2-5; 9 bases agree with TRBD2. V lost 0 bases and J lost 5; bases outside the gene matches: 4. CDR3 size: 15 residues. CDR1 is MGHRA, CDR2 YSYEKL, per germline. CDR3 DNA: TGCGCCAGCAGCCAAGATGGGCGGGGGGGCGAGACCCAGTACTTC. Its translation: CASSQDGRGGETQYF.

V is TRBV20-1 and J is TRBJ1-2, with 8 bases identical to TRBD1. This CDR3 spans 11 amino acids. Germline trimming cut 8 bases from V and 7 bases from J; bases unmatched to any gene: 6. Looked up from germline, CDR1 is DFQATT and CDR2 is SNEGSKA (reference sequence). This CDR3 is CSWAGGFGYTF. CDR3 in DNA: TGCAGTTGGGCAGGGGGCTTTGGCTACACCTTC.

In nucleotides, the CDR3 is TGCAAGTTCCAGGATAATCAGCCCCAGCATTTT. As protein: CKFQDNQPQHF. The chain carries TRBV29-1 and TRBJ1-5; D is unresolved. The CDR3 is 11 residues long. Germline V gene lookup returns CDR1 SQVTM and CDR2 ANQGSEA.

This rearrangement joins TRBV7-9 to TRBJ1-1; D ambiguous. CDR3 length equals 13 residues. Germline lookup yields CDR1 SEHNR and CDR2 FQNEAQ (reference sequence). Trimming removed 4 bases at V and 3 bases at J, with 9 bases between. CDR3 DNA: TGTGCCAGCAGCTCCGGGTCCCACACTGAAGCTTTCTTT. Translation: CASSSGSHTEAFF. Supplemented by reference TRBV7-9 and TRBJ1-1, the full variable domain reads DTGVSQNPRHKITKRGQNVTFRCDPISEHNRLYWYRQTLGQGPEFLTYFQNEAQLEKSRLLSDRFSAERPKGSFSTLEIQRTEQGDSAMYLCASSSGSHTEAFFGQGTRLTVV.

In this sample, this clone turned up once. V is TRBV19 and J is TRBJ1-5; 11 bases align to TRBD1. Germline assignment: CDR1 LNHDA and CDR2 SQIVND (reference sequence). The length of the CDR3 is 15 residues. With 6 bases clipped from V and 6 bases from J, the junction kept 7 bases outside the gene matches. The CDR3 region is CASRADRGPSQPQHF. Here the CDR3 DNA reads TGTGCCAGTAGAGCGGACAGGGGGCCTAGTCAGCCCCAGCATTTT.

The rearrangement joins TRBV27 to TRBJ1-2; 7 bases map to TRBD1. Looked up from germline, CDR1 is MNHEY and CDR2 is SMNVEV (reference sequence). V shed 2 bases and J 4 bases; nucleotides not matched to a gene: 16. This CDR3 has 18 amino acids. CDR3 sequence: CASSLQQGRFPPFYGYTF. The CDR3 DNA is TGTGCCAGCAGTTTACAACAGGGGCGATTTCCCCCTTTCTATGGCTACACCTTC.

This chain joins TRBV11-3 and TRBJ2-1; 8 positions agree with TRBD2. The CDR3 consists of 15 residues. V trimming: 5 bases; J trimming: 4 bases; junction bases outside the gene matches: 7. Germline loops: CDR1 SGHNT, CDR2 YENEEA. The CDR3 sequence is CASSPGTSGYNEQFF. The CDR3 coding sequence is TGTGCCAGCAGCCCGGGCACTAGCGGATACAATGAGCAGTTCTTC.

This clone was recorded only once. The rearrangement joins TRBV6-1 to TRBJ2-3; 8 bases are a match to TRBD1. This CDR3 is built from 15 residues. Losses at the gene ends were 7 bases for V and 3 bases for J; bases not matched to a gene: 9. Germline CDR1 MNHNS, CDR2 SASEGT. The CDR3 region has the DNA TGTGCCAGCACCCAAACAGGGGGAAGAACAGATACGCAGTATTTT. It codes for CASTQTGGRTDTQYF.

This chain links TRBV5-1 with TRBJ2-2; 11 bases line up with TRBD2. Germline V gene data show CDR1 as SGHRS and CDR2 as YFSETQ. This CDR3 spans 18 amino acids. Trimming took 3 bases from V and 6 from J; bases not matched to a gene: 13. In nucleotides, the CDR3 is TGCGCCAGCAGCTCCTATTTAGCGGGGGGGCCGGGGCCCGGGGAGCTGTTTTTT. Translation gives CASSSYLAGGPGPGELFF.

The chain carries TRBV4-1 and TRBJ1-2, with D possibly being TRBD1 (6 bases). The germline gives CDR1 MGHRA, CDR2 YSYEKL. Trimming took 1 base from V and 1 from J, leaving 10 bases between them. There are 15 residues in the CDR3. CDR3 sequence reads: CASSQVGAVNYGYTF. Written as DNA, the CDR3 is TGCGCCAGCAGCCAAGTGGGGGCAGTTAACTATGGCTACACCTTC.

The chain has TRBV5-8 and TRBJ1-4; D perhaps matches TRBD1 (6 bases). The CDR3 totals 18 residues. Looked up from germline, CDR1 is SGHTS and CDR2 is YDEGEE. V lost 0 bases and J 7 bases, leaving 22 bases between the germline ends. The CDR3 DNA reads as TGTGCCAGCAGCTTGGAGGGGGGGAGTTCTTTGAGAAGTGAAAAACTGTTTTTT. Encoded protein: CASSLEGGSSLRSEKLFF.

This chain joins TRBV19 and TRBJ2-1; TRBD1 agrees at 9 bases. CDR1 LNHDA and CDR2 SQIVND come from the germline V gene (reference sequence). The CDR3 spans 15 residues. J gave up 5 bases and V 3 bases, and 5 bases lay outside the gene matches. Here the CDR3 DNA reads TGTGCCAGTAGTATTGACAGGGGGGGAAACAATGAGCAGTTCTTC. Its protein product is CASSIDRGGNNEQFF.

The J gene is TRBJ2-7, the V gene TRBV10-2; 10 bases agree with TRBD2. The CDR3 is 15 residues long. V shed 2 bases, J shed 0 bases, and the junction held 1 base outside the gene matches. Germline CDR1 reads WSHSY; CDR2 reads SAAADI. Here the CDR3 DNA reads TGCGCCAGCAGTGAGGGACTAGCGGACTCCTACGAGCAGTACTTC. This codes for CASSEGLADSYEQYF.

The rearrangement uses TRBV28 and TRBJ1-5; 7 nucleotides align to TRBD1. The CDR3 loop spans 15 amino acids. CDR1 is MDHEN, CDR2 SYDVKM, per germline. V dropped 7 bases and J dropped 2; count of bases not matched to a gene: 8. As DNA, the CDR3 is TGTGCCAGCATATCGGCAGGGGGTGGCAATCAGCCCCAGCATTTT. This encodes CASISAGGGNQPQHF.

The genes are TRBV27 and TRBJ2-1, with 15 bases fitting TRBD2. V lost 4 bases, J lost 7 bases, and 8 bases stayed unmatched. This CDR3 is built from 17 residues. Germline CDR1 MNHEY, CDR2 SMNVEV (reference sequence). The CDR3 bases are TGTGCCAGCAGTTCCGGACTAGCGGGGGGGACGGAGAATGAGCAGTTCTTC. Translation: CASSSGLAGGTENEQFF.

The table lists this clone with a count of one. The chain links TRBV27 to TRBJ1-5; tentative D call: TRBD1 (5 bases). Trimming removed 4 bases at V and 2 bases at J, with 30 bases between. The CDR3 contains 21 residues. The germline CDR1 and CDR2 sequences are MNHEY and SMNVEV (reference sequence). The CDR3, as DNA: TGTGCCAGCAGTTCCTCACACCTGGGGGGGTGGGTATGCTCGGGCAATCAGCCCCAGCATTTT. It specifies CASSSSHLGGWVCSGNQPQHF.

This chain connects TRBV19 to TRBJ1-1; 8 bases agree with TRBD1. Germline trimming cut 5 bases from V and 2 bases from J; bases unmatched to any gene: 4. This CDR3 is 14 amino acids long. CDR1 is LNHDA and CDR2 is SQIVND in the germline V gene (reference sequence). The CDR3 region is CASSGGQVNTEAFF. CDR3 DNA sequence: TGTGCCAGTAGTGGGGGACAGGTAAACACTGAAGCTTTCTTT. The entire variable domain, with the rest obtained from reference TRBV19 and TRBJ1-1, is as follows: DGGITQSPKYLFRKEGQNVTLSCEQNLNHDAMYWYRQDPGQGLRLIYYSQIVNDFQKGDIAEGYSVSREKKESFPLTVTSAQKNPTAFYLCASSGGQVNTEAFFGQGTRLTVV.

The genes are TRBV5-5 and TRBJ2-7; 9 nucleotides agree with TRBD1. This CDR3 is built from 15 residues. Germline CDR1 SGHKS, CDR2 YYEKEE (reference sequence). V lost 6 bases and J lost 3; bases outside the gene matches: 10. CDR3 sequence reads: CASTPDGTGFYEQYF. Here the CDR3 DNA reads TGTGCCAGCACCCCGGATGGGACAGGGTTCTACGAGCAGTACTTC.

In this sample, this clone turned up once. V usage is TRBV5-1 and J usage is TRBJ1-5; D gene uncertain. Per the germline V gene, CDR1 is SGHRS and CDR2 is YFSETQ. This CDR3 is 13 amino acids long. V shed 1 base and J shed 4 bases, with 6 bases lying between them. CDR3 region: CASSLTANQPQHF. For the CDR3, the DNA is TGCGCCAGCAGCTTGACAGCTAATCAGCCCCAGCATTTT.

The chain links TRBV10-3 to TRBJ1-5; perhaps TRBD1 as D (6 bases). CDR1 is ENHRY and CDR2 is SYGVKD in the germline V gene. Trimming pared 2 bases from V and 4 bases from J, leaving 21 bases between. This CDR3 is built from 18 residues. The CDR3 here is CAISEAPISGTWNQPQHF. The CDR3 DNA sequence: TGTGCCATCAGTGAGGCCCCAATTTCCGGGACATGGAATCAGCCCCAGCATTTT.

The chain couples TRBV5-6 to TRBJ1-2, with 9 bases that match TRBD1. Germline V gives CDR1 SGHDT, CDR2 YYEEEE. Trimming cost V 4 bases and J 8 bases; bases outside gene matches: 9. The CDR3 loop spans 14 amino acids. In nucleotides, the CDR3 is TGTGCCAGCAGCGTCCGGGACAGGGAGGGCGGCTACACCTTC. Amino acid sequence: CASSVRDREGGYTF.

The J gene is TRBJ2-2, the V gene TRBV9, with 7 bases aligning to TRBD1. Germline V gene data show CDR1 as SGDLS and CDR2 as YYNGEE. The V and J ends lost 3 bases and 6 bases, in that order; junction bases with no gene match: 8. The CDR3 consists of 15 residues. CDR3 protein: CASSATGYGAGELFF. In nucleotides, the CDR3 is TGTGCCAGCAGCGCGACAGGGTACGGGGCCGGGGAGCTGTTTTTT.

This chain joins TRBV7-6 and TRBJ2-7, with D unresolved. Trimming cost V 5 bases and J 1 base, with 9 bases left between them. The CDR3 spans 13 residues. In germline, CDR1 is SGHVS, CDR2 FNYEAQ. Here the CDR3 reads CASSHYSSYEQYF. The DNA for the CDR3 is TGTGCCAGCAGCCATTACTCGTCCTACGAGCAGTACTTC.

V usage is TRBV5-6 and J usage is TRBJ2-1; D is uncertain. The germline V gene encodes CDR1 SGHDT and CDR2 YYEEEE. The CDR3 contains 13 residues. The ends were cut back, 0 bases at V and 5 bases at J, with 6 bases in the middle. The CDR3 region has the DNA TGTGCCAGCAGCTTGGTTGACAACAATGAGCAGTTCTTC. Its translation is CASSLVDNNEQFF.

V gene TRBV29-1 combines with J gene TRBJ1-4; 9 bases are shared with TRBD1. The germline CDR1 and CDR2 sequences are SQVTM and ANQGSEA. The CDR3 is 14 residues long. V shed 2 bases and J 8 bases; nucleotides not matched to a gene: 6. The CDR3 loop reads CSVEIQGAGEKLFF. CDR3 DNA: TGCAGCGTTGAAATACAGGGGGCGGGCGAAAAACTGTTTTTT.

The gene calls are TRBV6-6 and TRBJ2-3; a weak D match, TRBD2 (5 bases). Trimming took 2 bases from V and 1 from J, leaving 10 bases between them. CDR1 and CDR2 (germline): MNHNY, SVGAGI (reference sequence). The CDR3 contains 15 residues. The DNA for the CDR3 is TGTGCCAGCAGTTACCCAAGCGGAGGCACAGATACGCAGTATTTT. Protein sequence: CASSYPSGGTDTQYF.

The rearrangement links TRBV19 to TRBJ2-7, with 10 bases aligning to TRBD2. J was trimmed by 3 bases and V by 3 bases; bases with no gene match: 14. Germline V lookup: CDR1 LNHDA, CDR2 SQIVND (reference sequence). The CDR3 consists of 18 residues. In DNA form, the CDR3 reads TGTGCCAGTAGTATTCCGCCCCTACTAGCGGGACAGATCTACGAGCAGTACTTC. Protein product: CASSIPPLLAGQIYEQYF.

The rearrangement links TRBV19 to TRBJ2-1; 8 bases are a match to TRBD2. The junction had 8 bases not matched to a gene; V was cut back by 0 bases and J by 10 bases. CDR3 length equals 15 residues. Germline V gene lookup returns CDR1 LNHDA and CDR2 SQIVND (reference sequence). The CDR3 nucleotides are TGTGCCAGTAGTATAGATGCGAGCGGGAGAGGGGAGCAGTTCTTC. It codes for CASSIDASGRGEQFF.